One and the same sample provided the 8 T cell receptor beta chains below, sequenced in a study of CD8 T cells in ankylosing spondylitis. No antigen has been identified for these receptors. TCRdb ran MiXCR on the 5' RACE reads and lists one entry per CDR3 protein. The repertoire has just under 550,000 distinct CDR3 sequences, roughly 13% of them found once; the top ten carry approximately 6.2%. Study outcomes and limitations: For ankylosing spondylitis blood, a TCR beta motif of fewer than 10 highly homologous variants appeared characteristic.

The sequenced material came from blood, either unsorted or a sorted T cell fraction (not recorded which). These receptors came from a male donor with ankylosing spondylitis.

This clonotype has a handful of counts. V usage is TRBV12-3 or TRBV12-4 and J usage is TRBJ1-2; perhaps TRBD1 as D (6 bases). This CDR3 region has 13 residues. Deletions cut 6 bases from V and 0 bases from J, with 8 bases between. In DNA form, the CDR3 reads TGTGCCAGCAGCAACAGGGCTAACTATGGCTACACCTTC. It specifies CASSNRANYGYTF.

This clonotype was seen more than once but under ten times. The chain couples TRBV7-2 to TRBJ1-2; no firm D call. The germline V and J ends were trimmed by 0 bases and 4 bases, with 12 bases remaining between them. The CDR3 has 15 residues. CDR1 is SGHTA and CDR2 is FQGNSA in the germline V gene. Written as DNA, the CDR3 is TGTGCCAGCAGCTTAGCCGTCGGGAGTGGCTATGGCTACACCTTC. It translates to CASSLAVGSGYGYTF.

In its sample, this clonotype was seen a few times. J is TRBJ2-3 and V is TRBV24-1; D remains ambiguous. The CDR3 contains 16 residues. Per germline, CDR1 KGHDR and CDR2 SFDVKD. Trimming removed 3 bases at V and 5 bases at J, with 17 bases between. CDR3 residues: CATSDPANPTRDTQYF. DNA for the CDR3: TGTGCCACCAGTGATCCAGCTAACCCGACCCGAGATACGCAGTATTTT.

This clonotype was counted a few times. The chain couples TRBV14 to TRBJ2-2, with D unclear. Germline V gives CDR1 SGHDN, CDR2 FVKESK. The V end was cut by 4 bases, the J end by 6 bases, with 9 bases between. The CDR3 extends over 13 amino acids. This CDR3 is CASSRPIAGELFF. The CDR3 DNA reads as TGTGCCAGCAGCCGTCCAATCGCCGGGGAGCTGTTTTTT.

Only a few counts were recorded for this clonotype. The chain uses TRBV12-3 or TRBV12-4 and TRBJ2-5, with 12 positions matching TRBD2. The CDR3 extends over 19 amino acids. Trimming took 4 bases from V and 0 from J; bases not matched to a gene: 12. DNA of the CDR3: TGTGCCAGCAGTTCATGGACTAGCGGGACTTCCCGGTACCAAGAGACCCAGTACTTC. Amino acids: CASSSWTSGTSRYQETQYF.

This clonotype came up a few times. The chain joins TRBV7-8 to TRBJ1-2; no clear D gene. This CDR3 comprises 15 residues. Trimming took 0 bases from V and 4 from J, leaving 12 bases between them. Germline-derived CDR1 and CDR2 are SGHVS and FQNEAQ. CDR3: CASSLASPASYGYTF. DNA of the CDR3: TGTGCCAGCAGCTTAGCGAGCCCAGCCTCCTATGGCTACACCTTC.

A few counts support this clonotype. The CDR3 region is CSARGGWDTGELFF. The CDR3 region has the DNA TGCAGTGCTAGGGGAGGTTGGGATACCGGGGAGCTGTTTTTT. The V call is TRBV20-1, the J call TRBJ2-2; possible D gene TRBD2, 6 bases. The germline gives CDR1 DFQATT, CDR2 SNEGSKA (reference sequence). The germline V and J ends were trimmed by 3 bases and 5 bases, with 13 bases remaining between them. The CDR3 spans 14 residues.

This clonotype appeared a few times. The chain recombines TRBV11-2 with TRBJ2-5; 9 bases match TRBD2. The V gene's germline CDR1 is SGHAT and CDR2 FQNNGV. V dropped 4 bases and J dropped 3; count of bases not matched to a gene: 6. The CDR3 is made up of 15 amino acids. The CDR3 region is CASSSGLANKETQYF. The CDR3 nucleotides are TGTGCCAGCAGCTCGGGACTAGCAAATAAAGAGACCCAGTACTTC.